A selection of T cell receptor beta chains follows, all from one sample in a study of cytomegalovirus exposure and HLA in healthy donors. Some clones are missing from TCRdb's copy, which holds only in-frame ones; the method was immunoSEQ multiplex PCR. The table records roughly 100,000 clones, more than 75% of them present only once. The sequenced material came from PBMCs. All receptors derive from a human donor in good health. The CDR3 runs from the conserved cysteine through the conserved F or W. Fields, in order: CDR3 DNA, CDR3 protein, J gene, clone size, V gene, D gene. A D gene is named only where the DNA matches it firmly. Part of the rows lack a size; the others show once, few, many or a class for expanded clones.

cdr3_nt: TGTGCCAGCAGCTCTTCAGGGGGCAGAGTCTATGGCTACACCTTC; cdr3_aa: CASSSSGGRVYGYTF; j_call: TRBJ1-2; clone_size: .; v_call: TRBV7-3; d_call: TRBD1
cdr3_nt: TGTGCCAGCAGCCAACAGGGTGGCAGTGAGCAGTTCTTC; cdr3_aa: CASSQQGGSEQFF; j_call: TRBJ2-1; clone_size: few; v_call: TRBV11-3; d_call: .
cdr3_nt: TGTGCCAGCAGTCCGCTGACAGGGGCAGATAATGAGCAGTTCTTC; cdr3_aa: CASSPLTGADNEQFF; j_call: TRBJ2-1; clone_size: .; v_call: TRBV27; d_call: TRBD1
cdr3_nt: TGTGCCAGCAGCTTACGCGGAGGGGAGACCCAGTACTTC; cdr3_aa: CASSLRGGETQYF; j_call: TRBJ2-5; clone_size: .; v_call: TRBV7-3; d_call: .
cdr3_nt: TGTGCCAGCAGCGCTACAGGGGATGAGCAGTTCTTC; cdr3_aa: CASSATGDEQFF; j_call: TRBJ2-1; clone_size: .; v_call: TRBV2; d_call: TRBD1
cdr3_nt: TGTGCCAGTCAAACTCATTCCGTGTCCTACGAGCAGTACTTC; cdr3_aa: CASQTHSVSYEQYF; j_call: TRBJ2-7; clone_size: .; v_call: TRBV6-6; d_call: .
cdr3_nt: TGTGCCAGCAGTCCGTGGGGGCACTCTGGAAACACCATATATTTT; cdr3_aa: CASSPWGHSGNTIYF; j_call: TRBJ1-3; clone_size: few; v_call: TRBV27; d_call: .
cdr3_nt: TGTGCCAGCAGGGGGGACAGGGGCGCCAATCAGCCCCAGCATTTT; cdr3_aa: CASRGDRGANQPQHF; j_call: TRBJ1-5; clone_size: .; v_call: TRBV2; d_call: TRBD1
cdr3_nt: TGCAGCGTTCAAGGGATACAAGCGTCAGAGCAGTACTTC; cdr3_aa: CSVQGIQASEQYF; j_call: TRBJ2-5; clone_size: .; v_call: TRBV29-1; d_call: .
cdr3_nt: TGTGCCAGCAGCTTGTACAGGGCGGACTATGGCTACACCTTC; cdr3_aa: CASSLYRADYGYTF; j_call: TRBJ1-2; clone_size: .; v_call: TRBV5-6; d_call: .
cdr3_nt: TGTGCCAGCAGCGGGACAGGGTTCCAGAATGAAAAACTGTTTTTT; cdr3_aa: CASSGTGFQNEKLFF; j_call: TRBJ1-4; clone_size: .; v_call: TRBV5-5; d_call: TRBD1
cdr3_nt: TGTGCCAGCAGTCTCACGGGACAGGGCGGAACTGAAGCTTTCTTT; cdr3_aa: CASSLTGQGGTEAFF; j_call: TRBJ1-1; clone_size: few; v_call: TRBV27; d_call: TRBD1
cdr3_nt: TGTGCCAGCAGCTTAGGGACAGGGGCGTCACCCCTCCACTTT; cdr3_aa: CASSLGTGASPLHF; j_call: TRBJ1-6; clone_size: .; v_call: TRBV7-2; d_call: TRBD1
cdr3_nt: TGTGCCTGGAACCCAGGGGCGGTTGAAAAACTGTTTTTT; cdr3_aa: CAWNPGAVEKLFF; j_call: TRBJ1-4; clone_size: .; v_call: TRBV30; d_call: .
cdr3_nt: TGTGCCAGCAGCGGGTCGCTGGGGCTTACCACCAAGAACACCGGGGAGCTGTTTTTT; cdr3_aa: CASSGSLGLTTKNTGELFF; j_call: TRBJ2-2; clone_size: .; v_call: TRBV7-9; d_call: .
cdr3_nt: TGTGCCTGGAGACCGGGACAGGGAGTTTATGGCTACACCTTC; cdr3_aa: CAWRPGQGVYGYTF; j_call: TRBJ1-2; clone_size: .; v_call: TRBV30; d_call: TRBD1
cdr3_nt: TGTGCCAGCAGCTTAGCAGCTCCTCCCCAGCATTTT; cdr3_aa: CASSLAAPPQHF; j_call: TRBJ1-5; clone_size: few; v_call: TRBV7-8; d_call: .
cdr3_nt: TGTGCCAGCAGCTATCTTGGCCCCTCAGATACGCAGTATTTT; cdr3_aa: CASSYLGPSDTQYF; j_call: TRBJ2-3; clone_size: once; v_call: TRBV7-2; d_call: .
cdr3_nt: TGTGCCAGCTCACCACTCGATATCAGGAACACCGGGGAGCTGTTTTTT; cdr3_aa: CASSPLDIRNTGELFF; j_call: TRBJ2-2; clone_size: .; v_call: TRBV18; d_call: .
cdr3_nt: TGTGCCAGCAGCGTAGCGAGCGGGAGCCTCTACGAGCAGTACTTC; cdr3_aa: CASSVASGSLYEQYF; j_call: TRBJ2-7; clone_size: .; v_call: TRBV9; d_call: TRBD2
cdr3_nt: TGTGCCAGCAGCGCCACAGGGAGCTCCTATAATTCACCCCTCCACTTT; cdr3_aa: CASSATGSSYNSPLHF; j_call: TRBJ1-6; clone_size: .; v_call: TRBV9; d_call: .
cdr3_nt: TGTGCCAGCAGCTTACCGCAAGGACAGGGTTATGGCTACACCTTC; cdr3_aa: CASSLPQGQGYGYTF; j_call: TRBJ1-2; clone_size: once; v_call: TRBV7-2; d_call: TRBD1
cdr3_nt: TGTGCCAGCAGCGAGATAATGGGGGGACTCACAGATACGCAGTATTTT; cdr3_aa: CASSEIMGGLTDTQYF; j_call: TRBJ2-3; clone_size: .; v_call: TRBV9; d_call: .
cdr3_nt: TGTGCCAGCAGCCGGACAGGCCCTAATTCACCCCTCCACTTT; cdr3_aa: CASSRTGPNSPLHF; j_call: TRBJ1-6; clone_size: .; v_call: TRBV6-4; d_call: TRBD1
cdr3_nt: TGTGCCAGCAGCCCTACGACAGGCGGCACCTACGAGCAGTACTTC; cdr3_aa: CASSPTTGGTYEQYF; j_call: TRBJ2-7; clone_size: .; v_call: TRBV7-9; d_call: .
cdr3_nt: TGTGCCAGCACCCTAGACAGGGGGAGCGATGAGCAGTTCTTC; cdr3_aa: CASTLDRGSDEQFF; j_call: TRBJ2-1; clone_size: .; v_call: TRBV5-6; d_call: TRBD1
cdr3_nt: TGTGCCAGCAGCTATAACAATGAGCAGTTCTTC; cdr3_aa: CASSYNNEQFF; j_call: TRBJ2-1; clone_size: once; v_call: TRBV5-6; d_call: .
cdr3_nt: TGTGCCAGCAGCTTGGGGTCGGGACAGGGATTCATGAACACTGAAGCTTTCTTT; cdr3_aa: CASSLGSGQGFMNTEAFF; j_call: TRBJ1-1; clone_size: few; v_call: TRBV5-4; d_call: TRBD1
cdr3_nt: TGTGCCACCGGACGGACAGGGGGCAATCAGCCCCAGCATTTT; cdr3_aa: CATGRTGGNQPQHF; j_call: TRBJ1-5; clone_size: .; v_call: TRBV27; d_call: TRBD1
cdr3_nt: TGTGCCAGCAGTTATTCCCCGACTAGCTCGGATGAGCAGTTCTTC; cdr3_aa: CASSYSPTSSDEQFF; j_call: TRBJ2-1; clone_size: .; v_call: TRBV6-5; d_call: TRBD2